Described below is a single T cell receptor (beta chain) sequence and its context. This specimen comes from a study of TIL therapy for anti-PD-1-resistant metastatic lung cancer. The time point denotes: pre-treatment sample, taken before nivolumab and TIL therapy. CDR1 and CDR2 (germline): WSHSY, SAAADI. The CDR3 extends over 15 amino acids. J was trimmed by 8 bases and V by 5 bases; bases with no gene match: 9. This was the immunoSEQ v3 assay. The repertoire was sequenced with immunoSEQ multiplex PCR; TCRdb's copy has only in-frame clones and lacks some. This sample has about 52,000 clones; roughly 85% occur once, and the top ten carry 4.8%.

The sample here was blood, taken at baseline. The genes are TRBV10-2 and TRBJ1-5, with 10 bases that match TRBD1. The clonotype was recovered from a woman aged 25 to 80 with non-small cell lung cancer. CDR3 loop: CASSLGQGIDEPQHF. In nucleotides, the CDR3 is TGCGCCAGCAGTTTGGGACAGGGGATTGATGAGCCCCAGCATTTT.